A selection of T cell receptor beta chains follows, all from one sample in a study of CD8 T cells in ankylosing spondylitis. Each CDR3 protein is one row after TCRdb ran MiXCR on the 5' RACE reads. This table has around 540,000 distinct CDR3 sequences, approximately 11% appearing once. Material: blood, either unsorted or a sorted T cell fraction (not recorded which). The origin of the receptors is a male donor with ankylosing spondylitis. CDR3s include the opening cysteine and the closing phenylalanine or tryptophan. D genes are given only for firm matches. Size is stated for part of the rows, as once, few or many counts, or as a class when the clone is expanded.

v_call,j_call,clone_size,d_call,cdr3_nt,cdr3_aa
TRBV5-1,TRBJ2-1,many,.,TGCGCCAGCAGCTTAACCGGGACCTCCTACAATGAGCAGTTCTTC,CASSLTGTSYNEQFF
TRBV4-2,TRBJ2-1,many,.,TGTGCCAGCAGCCGGGGATATGAGCAGTTCTTC,CASSRGYEQFF
TRBV6-2/TRBV6-3,TRBJ1-5,few,TRBD1,TGTGCCAGCAGAACAGGGGACAATCAGCCCCAGCATTTT,CASRTGDNQPQHF
TRBV25-1,TRBJ1-1,.,.,TGTGCCAGCAGCGGAGGGGGGGGTCGGACTGAAGCTTTCTTT,CASSGGGGRTEAFF
TRBV24-1,TRBJ1-1,few,.,TGTGCCACCAGTGATTGGGGGAACACTGAAGCTTTCTTT,CATSDWGNTEAFF
TRBV15,TRBJ2-1,many,TRBD2,TGTGCCACCAGCAGGGATAGCGGGAGGGCCATATTCTTC,CATSRDSGRAIFF
TRBV5-6,TRBJ1-2,few,.,TGTGCCAGCAGCTTGCCCATAGGGGCAGGGCCTTCTAACTATGGCTACACCTTC,CASSLPIGAGPSNYGYTF
TRBV9,TRBJ1-3,.,.,TGTGCCAGCAGCCAACAGGGAGTCCGTGGAAACACCATATATTTT,CASSQQGVRGNTIYF
TRBV12-3/TRBV12-4,TRBJ2-3,many,.,TGTGCCAGCAGTCTCCGCGGCGGGGATCCCACAGATACGCAGTATTTT,CASSLRGGDPTDTQYF
TRBV5-6,TRBJ2-2,few,TRBD1,TGTGCCAGCAGCTTAGCAACTCGTACAGGGGGGACAACCACCGGGGAGCTGTTTTTT,CASSLATRTGGTTTGELFF
TRBV29-1,TRBJ2-6,.,TRBD2,TGCAGCGTTGGAAGTTTTCTTCGGACTAGCGGGAGGGATAGCTCTGGGGCCAACGTCCTGACTTTC,CSVGSFLRTSGRDSSGANVLTF
TRBV4-2,TRBJ2-2,few,TRBD2,TGTGCCAGCAGCCAAGATTTGGCGGGAGGCACCGGGGAGCTGTTTTTT,CASSQDLAGGTGELFF
TRBV3-1,TRBJ2-6,.,.,TGTGCCAGCAGCCTGGGGACATACTTGTCTGGGGCCAACGTCCTGACTTTC,CASSLGTYLSGANVLTF
TRBV12-3/TRBV12-4,TRBJ1-2,few,.,TGTGCCAGCAGCCTTTACAGGGTGGAAAACTATGGCTACACCTTC,CASSLYRVENYGYTF
TRBV11-2,TRBJ2-1,.,.,TGTGGCAGCAGCTTTACGGATGAGCAGTTCTTC,CGSSFTDEQFF
TRBV5-1,TRBJ2-1,many,TRBD1,TGCGCCAGCAGCTTGGACAACAGGGGGCAGGTTGAGCAGTTCTTC,CASSLDNRGQVEQFF
TRBV5-1,TRBJ2-3,few,.,TGCGCCAGCACCGACCCGGGCACAGATACGCAGTATTTT,CASTDPGTDTQYF
TRBV18,TRBJ2-7,few,.,TGTGCCAGCTCTAACCCTGGAGGACAGAGATCCTACGAGCAGTACTTC,CASSNPGGQRSYEQYF
TRBV10-1,TRBJ1-1,few,.,TGCGCCAGCAGTGTTACTACCAGGGGAGCTTTCTTT,CASSVTTRGAFF
TRBV10-3,TRBJ2-5,.,TRBD2,TGTGCCATCAGTGACCCAGGGCTAGCGGAAGAGACCCAGTACTTC,CAISDPGLAEETQYF
TRBV7-2,TRBJ1-1,many,TRBD1,TGTGCCAGCAGCTTAGCGCCAGGGGGCACTGAAGCTTTCTTT,CASSLAPGGTEAFF
TRBV12-3/TRBV12-4,TRBJ1-4,many,.,TGTGCCAGCAGTAGATTACCGACGGAACTGTTTTTT,CASSRLPTELFF
TRBV12-3/TRBV12-4,TRBJ2-3,many,TRBD1,TGTGCCAGCAGTTCCACCGGGACAGGATCCACAGATACGCAGTATTTT,CASSSTGTGSTDTQYF
TRBV18,TRBJ2-3,.,TRBD1,TGTGCCAGCTCACCGGACAGGGACTGGCATACGCAGTATTTT,CASSPDRDWHTQYF
TRBV12-3/TRBV12-4,TRBJ2-7,many,TRBD1,TGTGCCAGCAGGGGACAGGGGGCTACCGAGCAGTACTTC,CASRGQGATEQYF
TRBV6-5,TRBJ2-7,.,.,TGTGCCAGCAGTTATGGTGGGTCCGGGACCTACGAGCAGTACTTC,CASSYGGSGTYEQYF
TRBV10-3,TRBJ2-1,many,.,TGTGCCATCAGTGAGTTGGGCGCAGACAATGAGCAGTTCTTC,CAISELGADNEQFF
TRBV20-1,TRBJ2-1,.,TRBD2,TGCAGTGCTACATTTTCCAGACTAGCGGGAGGGGACGAGCAGTTCTTC,CSATFSRLAGGDEQFF
TRBV12-3/TRBV12-4,TRBJ1-2,many,.,TGTGCCAGCAGCTCTATACAGGGCTCTGGCTACACCTTC,CASSSIQGSGYTF
TRBV7-2,TRBJ2-3,.,TRBD2,TGTGCCAGCAGCTTAGTGCCTAGCGGGAGGGCCATAGTAGCAGATACGCAGTATTTT,CASSLVPSGRAIVADTQYF
TRBV12-3/TRBV12-4,TRBJ2-1,many,TRBD2,TGTGCCAGCAGTAATCTAGCGGGAAGGGATGAGCAGTTCTTC,CASSNLAGRDEQFF
TRBV3-1,TRBJ2-3,few,.,TGTGCCAGCAGCCAAGGGTTGGGACTTCAACTCCATACGCAGTATTTT,CASSQGLGLQLHTQYF
TRBV9,TRBJ1-2,.,TRBD1,TGTGCCAGCAGCCCCCGGTGGGGGACAGCCCTGTCGTACACCTTC,CASSPRWGTALSYTF
TRBV20-1,TRBJ2-3,few,.,TGCAGTGCTCTACTAGAGTATACGCAGTATTTT,CSALLEYTQYF
TRBV12-3/TRBV12-4,TRBJ1-4,few,.,TGTGCCAGCAGTTTACGTGGAGCGATTGAAAAACTGTTTTTT,CASSLRGAIEKLFF
TRBV7-2,TRBJ1-5,many,.,TGTGCCAGCAGCTTAACGTCACAGAACAATCAGCCCCAGCATTTT,CASSLTSQNNQPQHF
TRBV6-1,TRBJ1-2,.,.,TGTGCCAGCAGTGAAACTCCGGGGCAGGCCTATGGCTACACCTTC,CASSETPGQAYGYTF